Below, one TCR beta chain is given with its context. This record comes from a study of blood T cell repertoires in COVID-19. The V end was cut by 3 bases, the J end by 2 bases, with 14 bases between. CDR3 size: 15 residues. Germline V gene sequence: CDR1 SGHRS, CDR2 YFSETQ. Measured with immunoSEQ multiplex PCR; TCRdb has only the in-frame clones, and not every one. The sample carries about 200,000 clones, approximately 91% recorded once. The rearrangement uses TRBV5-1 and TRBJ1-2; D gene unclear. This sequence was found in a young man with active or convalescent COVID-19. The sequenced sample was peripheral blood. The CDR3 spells CASSSQRAFNYGYTF. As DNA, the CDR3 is TGCGCCAGCAGCTCTCAGCGGGCTTTCAACTATGGCTACACCTTC.